A selection of T cell receptor beta chains follows, all from one sample in a study of T cells in Graves' hyperthyroidism and ophthalmopathy. Using its own MiXCR run on the multiplex PCR reads, TCRdb lists one record per CDR3 protein. The top ten clones hold around 3.9% of a sample with some 620,000 distinct CDR3 sequences, around 15% of them seen once. The sequencing sample was made of blood. These receptor sequences come from a young woman with Graves' hyperthyroidism. The CDR3 runs from the conserved cysteine through the conserved F or W. D genes are given only for firm matches. Rows may omit the clone size; those that give it use once, few, many or a size class.

abundance | j_gene | v_gene | d_gene | CDR3aa | CDR3nt
many | TRBJ2-2 | TRBV27 | TRBD2 | CASSGTSGRWDTGELFF | TGTGCCAGCAGTGGGACTAGCGGGAGGTGGGACACCGGGGAGCTGTTTTTT
- | TRBJ2-3 | TRBV7-2 | TRBD2 | CASSWTSGSRDTQYF | TGTGCCAGCAGCTGGACTAGCGGGAGTAGAGATACGCAGTATTTT
many | TRBJ2-1 | TRBV18 | - | CASSPPVQYNEQFF | TGTGCCAGCTCACCACCGGTGCAGTACAATGAGCAGTTCTTC
many | TRBJ2-3 | TRBV20-1 | - | CSASLQASTDTQYF | TGCAGTGCTAGTCTACAGGCTAGCACAGATACGCAGTATTTT
many | TRBJ2-5 | TRBV7-2 | TRBD2 | CASSRTSGMTQETQYF | TGTGCCAGCAGCCGGACTAGCGGGATGACGCAAGAGACCCAGTACTTC
many | TRBJ2-4 | TRBV3-1 | TRBD2 | CASSLAGGNIQYF | TGTGCCAGCAGTCTAGCCGGGGGGAACATTCAGTACTTC
many | TRBJ2-3 | TRBV7-2 | - | CASSLKRDIDTQYF | TGTGCCAGCAGCTTAAAGAGGGATATAGATACGCAGTATTTT
- | TRBJ2-6 | TRBV7-2 | TRBD1 | CASSLAGTGSSGANVLTF | TGTGCCAGCAGCTTAGCCGGGACAGGTAGCTCTGGGGCCAACGTCCTGACTTTC
many | TRBJ2-1 | TRBV20-1 | - | CSASPGVRVGEQFF | TGCAGTGCTAGTCCGGGGGTTCGAGTCGGCGAGCAGTTCTTC
- | TRBJ2-1 | TRBV20-1 | - | CSARDGSNNEQFF | TGCAGTGCTAGAGATGGTTCGAACAATGAGCAGTTCTTC
many | TRBJ2-3 | TRBV5-1 | TRBD1 | CASSFGQGRSTQYF | TGCGCCAGCAGCTTCGGACAGGGTCGAAGTACGCAGTATTTT
few | TRBJ2-1 | TRBV4-3 | - | CASSQEPQGSYNEQFF | TGCGCCAGCAGCCAAGAGCCGCAAGGGTCCTACAATGAGCAGTTCTTC
many | TRBJ1-1 | TRBV29-1 | - | CSVALGSTEAFF | TGCAGCGTTGCTCTGGGGTCCACTGAAGCTTTCTTT
- | TRBJ1-2 | TRBV3-1 | - | CASSLGGATRGGYTF | TGTGCCAGCAGCTTGGGGGGAGCGACAAGAGGGGGCTACACCTTC
- | TRBJ2-1 | TRBV7-3 | TRBD2 | CASSQERESYNEQLF | TGTGCCAGCAGCCAGGAGCGGGAATCCTACAATGAGCAGCTCTTC
many | TRBJ2-1 | TRBV11-2 | TRBD2 | CASSLGLAGGEEQFF | TGTGCCAGCAGCTTAGGGCTAGCGGGAGGTGAGGAGCAGTTCTTC
many | TRBJ1-2 | TRBV2 | - | CASRRAVDYGYTF | TGTGCCAGCCGCCGCGCAGTTGACTATGGCTACACCTTC
many | TRBJ2-1 | TRBV11-3 | - | CASSELGEQFF | TGTGCCAGCAGCGAACTAGGTGAGCAGTTCTTC
many | TRBJ2-2 | TRBV12-3/TRBV12-4 | TRBD2 | CASRAGPDGLGELFF | TGTGCCAGCAGAGCGGGACCAGACGGTCTTGGGGAGCTGTTTTTT
- | TRBJ2-1 | TRBV20-1 | TRBD2 | CSATQGLAGNEQFF | TGCAGCGCGACCCAGGGACTAGCGGGGAATGAGCAGTTCTTC
few | TRBJ1-4 | TRBV30 | TRBD1 | CAWNRDRQNEKLFF | TGTGCCTGGAATCGGGACAGGCAAAACGAAAAACTGTTTTTT
- | TRBJ2-7 | TRBV5-1 | - | CASSPPGVTYEQYF | TGTGCCAGCAGTCCCCCAGGGGTCACCTACGAGCAGTACTTC
many | TRBJ2-3 | TRBV24-1 | TRBD2 | CATSDSPFLAGIGDTQYF | TGTGCCACCAGTGATTCGCCCTTCCTAGCGGGAATAGGAGATACGCAGTATTTT
- | TRBJ2-3 | TRBV12-3/TRBV12-4 | TRBD1 | CASSYGTGVDTQYF | TGTGCCAGCAGCTACGGGACAGGGGTGGATACGCAGTATTTT
many | TRBJ2-5 | TRBV2 | TRBD2 | CASSPLAGVETQYF | TGTGCCAGCAGTCCCCTAGCGGGAGTAGAGACCCAGTACTTC
- | TRBJ2-5 | TRBV6-5 | - | CASSYLPNRRVKETQYF | TGTGCCAGCAGTTATCTCCCCAACCGGCGGGTAAAAGAGACCCAGTACTTC
- | TRBJ1-1 | TRBV6-1 | - | CASTRLGVGMNTEAFF | TGTGCCAGCACAAGGCTAGGGGTTGGAATGAACACTGAAGCTTTCTTT
- | TRBJ1-1 | TRBV10-3 | TRBD1 | CAIRHPGQGATEAFF | TGTGCCATCAGACACCCAGGACAGGGGGCCACTGAAGCTTTCTTT
few | TRBJ2-1 | TRBV30 | - | CAWSPTSRKQFF | TGTGCCTGGAGTCCTACTTCCAGGAAGCAGTTCTTC